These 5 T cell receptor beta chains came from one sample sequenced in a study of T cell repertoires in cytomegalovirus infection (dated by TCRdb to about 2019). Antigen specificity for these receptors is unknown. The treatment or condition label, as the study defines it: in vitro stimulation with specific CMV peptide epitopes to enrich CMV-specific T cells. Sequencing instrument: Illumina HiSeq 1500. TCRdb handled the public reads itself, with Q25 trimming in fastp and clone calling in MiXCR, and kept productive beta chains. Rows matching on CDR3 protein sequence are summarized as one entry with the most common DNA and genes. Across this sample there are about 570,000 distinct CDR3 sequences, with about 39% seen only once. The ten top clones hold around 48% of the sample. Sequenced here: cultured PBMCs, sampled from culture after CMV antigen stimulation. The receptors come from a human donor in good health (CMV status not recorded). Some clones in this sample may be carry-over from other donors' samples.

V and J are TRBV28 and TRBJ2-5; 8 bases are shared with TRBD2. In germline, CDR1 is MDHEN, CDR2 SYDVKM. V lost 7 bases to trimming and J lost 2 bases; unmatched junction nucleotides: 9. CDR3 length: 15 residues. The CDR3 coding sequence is TGTGCCAGCACCATGGCGGCGGGGGGACAAGAGACCCAGTACTTC. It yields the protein CASTMAAGGQETQYF.

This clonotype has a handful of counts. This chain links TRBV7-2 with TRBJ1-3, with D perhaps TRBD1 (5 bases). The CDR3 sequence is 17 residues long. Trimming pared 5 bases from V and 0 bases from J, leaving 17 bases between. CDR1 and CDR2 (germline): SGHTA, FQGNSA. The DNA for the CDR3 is TGTGCCAGCAGCCTTACAGGACAATCGCTCTCTGGAAACACCATATATTTT. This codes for CASSLTGQSLSGNTIYF. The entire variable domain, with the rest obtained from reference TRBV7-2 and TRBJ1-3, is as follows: GAGVSQSPSNKVTEKGKDVELRCDPISGHTALYWYRQSLGQGLEFLIYFQGNSAPDKSGLPSDRFSAERTGGSVSTLTIQRTQQEDSAVYLCASSLTGQSLSGNTIYFGEGSWLTVV.

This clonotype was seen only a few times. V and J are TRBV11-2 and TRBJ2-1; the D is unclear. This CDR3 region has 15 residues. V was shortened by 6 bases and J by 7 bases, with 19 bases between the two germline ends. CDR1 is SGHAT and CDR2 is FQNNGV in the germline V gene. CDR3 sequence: CASRTPFASGNEQFF. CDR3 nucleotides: TGTGCCAGCAGGACCCCTTTCGCTAGTGGGAATGAGCAGTTCTTC.

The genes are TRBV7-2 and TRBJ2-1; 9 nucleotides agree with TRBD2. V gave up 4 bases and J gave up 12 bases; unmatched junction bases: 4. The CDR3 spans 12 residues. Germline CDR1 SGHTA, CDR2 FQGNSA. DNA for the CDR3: TGTGCCAGCAGCTATAGCGGGGGTGGGCAGTTCTTC. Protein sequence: CASSYSGGGQFF.

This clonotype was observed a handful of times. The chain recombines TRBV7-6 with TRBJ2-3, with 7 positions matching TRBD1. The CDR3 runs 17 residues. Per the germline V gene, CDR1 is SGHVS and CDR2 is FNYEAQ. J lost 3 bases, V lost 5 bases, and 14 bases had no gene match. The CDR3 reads CASSPLWKGALTDTQYF. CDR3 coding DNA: TGTGCCAGCAGCCCCCTCTGGAAGGGGGCTCTGACAGATACGCAGTATTTT.